This T cell receptor beta chain emerged from a study of Ad26.COV2.S vaccination and SARS-CoV-2 variants. At the level of the study: Administration of Ad26.COV2.S was intramuscular, either once or twice 56 days apart.

Germline V gene lookup returns CDR1 SGHTA and CDR2 FQGNSA. Trimming took 5 bases from V and 4 from J; bases not matched to a gene: 7. CDR3 length: 14 residues. Produced via immunoSEQ multiplex PCR; TCRdb's table is partial and in-frame only. The sample consists of about 260,000 clones, around 88% of them appearing once. Specified treatment: some 19 received Ad26.COV2.S at low or high dose, single or two shots; about 5 received placebo; per-sample allocation not given. Vaccine and placebo recipients were sampled on day 63 after the first injection. Whoever gave the sample was an adult aged 18-55 years in Boston. Remarks on this clone: Its antigen is unidentified.

Study-wide findings and caveats: Non-spike TCR breadth showed similarity between vaccine and placebo recipients.

Sequencing used peripheral blood, obtained in a trial of Ad26.COV2.S vaccine versus placebo. This rearrangement joins TRBV7-2 to TRBJ2-5; 7 bases fit TRBD2. This sequence originates from a person aged 18-60 years who received the Ad26.COV2.S COVID-19 vaccine or a placebo. CDR3 protein: CASSPGRGAETQYF. In DNA form, the CDR3 reads TGTGCCAGCAGCCCTGGGAGGGGAGCAGAGACCCAGTACTTC.